Below, 10 T cell receptor beta chains from the same sample are listed, as sequenced in a study of T cells of healthy individuals. TCRdb reanalysed the 5' RACE reads using MiXCR and keeps one entry per CDR3 protein. The sample gives approximately 100,000 distinct CDR3 sequences, approximately 16% of which show up once; about 6.2% is in the top ten. These receptors all come from a human donor in good health.

This clonotype has a handful of counts. V and J are TRBV7-2 and TRBJ2-1, with 8 positions matching TRBD2. Germline V gene sequence: CDR1 SGHTA, CDR2 FQGNSA. V lost 5 bases to trimming and J lost 7 bases; unmatched junction nucleotides: 1. The CDR3 runs 12 residues. CDR3 DNA: TGTGCCAGCAGCGGACTAGCAAATGAGCAGTTCTTC. Amino acid sequence: CASSGLANEQFF. The full variable domain, completed using reference TRBV7-2 and TRBJ2-1, is GAGVSQSPSNKVTEKGKDVELRCDPISGHTALYWYRQSLGQGLEFLIYFQGNSAPDKSGLPSDRFSAERTGGSVSTLTIQRTQQEDSAVYLCASSGLANEQFFGPGTRLTVL.

The sample holds a few counts of this clonotype. This chain connects TRBV12-3 or TRBV12-4 to TRBJ1-1; D gene ambiguous. V gave up 6 bases and J gave up 7 bases, with 12 bases separating them. This CDR3 region has 12 residues. The CDR3 spells CASSLSRIEAFF. Written as DNA, the CDR3 is TGTGCCAGCAGCCTTTCGAGGATTGAAGCTTTCTTT.

This clonotype was detected ten times or more. V and J are TRBV9 and TRBJ1-5, with D possibly TRBD1 on 5 matching bases. Germline V gene sequence: CDR1 SGDLS, CDR2 YYNGEE. The CDR3 sequence is 14 residues long. The V end was cut by 1 base, the J end by 5 bases, with 10 bases between. Here the CDR3 DNA reads TGTGCCAGCAGCGTATCCGGGGACGATCAGCCCCAGCATTTT. This codes for CASSVSGDDQPQHF.

This clonotype occurred a few times. The J gene is TRBJ2-1, the V gene TRBV9, with 13 bases identical to TRBD2. The CDR3 loop spans 19 amino acids. Germline V lookup: CDR1 SGDLS, CDR2 YYNGEE. V lost 0 bases to trimming and J lost 0 bases; unmatched junction nucleotides: 6. The CDR3 reads CASSVGGLAGPVSYNEQFF. The CDR3 DNA follows: TGTGCCAGCAGCGTAGGGGGACTAGCGGGACCAGTCTCCTACAATGAGCAGTTCTTC.

This clonotype was recorded many times. Sequence at one end of the junction differs from germline and may be a read error. The chain has TRBV20-1 and TRBJ1-5; 10 bases are shared with TRBD1. CDR1 is DFQATT, CDR2 SNEGSKA, per germline (reference sequence). This CDR3 has 14 residues. CDR3 residues: CSAIPTGGKQPQHF. In DNA, the CDR3 is TGCAGTGCTATTCCGACAGGGGGCAAGCAGCCCCAGCATTTT.

This chain connects TRBV5-1 to TRBJ2-3, with TRBD1 as a possible D gene (6 bases). CDR3 length: 15 residues. Between the trimmed V and J ends, which lost 0 bases and 6 bases, there was a span of 14 bases. Looked up from germline, CDR1 is SGHRS and CDR2 is YFSETQ. CDR3 bases: TGCGCCAGCAGCTTGGTTCCAGGGGTAGGGGATACGCAGTATTTT. This encodes CASSLVPGVGDTQYF. The full variable domain, with the rest looked up from reference TRBV5-1 and TRBJ2-3, is KAGVTQTPRYLIKTRGQQVTLSCSPISGHRSVSWYQQTPGQGLQFLFEYFSETQRNKGNFPGRFSGRQFSNSRSEMNVSTLELGDSALYLCASSLVPGVGDTQYFGPGTRLTVL.

This clonotype was counted a few times. The chain joins TRBV19 to TRBJ2-1; D tentatively reads TRBD1 or TRBD2 (5 bases each). Germline V gives CDR1 LNHDA, CDR2 SQIVND (reference sequence). V was cut by 3 bases and J by 9 bases, with 15 bases left in between. The CDR3 runs to 14 residues. The CDR3 DNA sequence: TGTGCCAGTAGTATTGTCGCGGTGAGGGGTGAGCAGTTCTTC. Translating it yields CASSIVAVRGEQFF.

This clonotype occurred a few times. This rearrangement joins TRBV18 to TRBJ2-5; 15 nucleotides match TRBD2. CDR3 size: 15 residues. V shed 6 bases and J 5 bases; nucleotides not matched to a gene: 4. Germline loops: CDR1 KGHSH, CDR2 LQKENI. CDR3 nucleotide sequence: TGTGCCAGCTCGTCCGGGACTAGCGGGGGGGAGACCCAGTACTTC. Residues: CASSSGTSGGETQYF.

This clonotype was picked up one time. The J gene is TRBJ1-3, the V gene TRBV9; D is ambiguous. CDR3 length: 15 amino acids. Trimming took off 0 bases at V and 0 bases at J, with 7 bases between the two ends. Germline V gives CDR1 SGDLS, CDR2 YYNGEE. For the CDR3, the DNA is TGTGCCAGCAGCGTAGACAGATTCTCTGGAAACACCATATATTTT. Amino acid sequence: CASSVDRFSGNTIYF.

This clonotype was counted only a few times. The CDR3 sequence: CASRGTENTEAFF. CDR3 nucleotide sequence: TGCGCCAGCAGGGGTACAGAAAACACTGAAGCTTTCTTT. J is TRBJ1-1 and V is TRBV5-1, with D uncertain. The CDR3 is 13 residues long. Deletions cut 5 bases from V and 2 bases from J, with 10 bases between. The V gene's germline CDR1 is SGHRS and CDR2 YFSETQ.